Below, one T cell receptor (beta chain) is given with its context. Its antigen is still unknown. Base quality data are lacking; no much larger clone is found one base away. The source of the sample is a study of blood T cell repertoires in COVID-19 (dated by TCRdb to the early 2020s). Context from the whole study: Samples from collaborators originated in the United States, Italy and Spain and spanned both the acute and convalescent phases of COVID-19. Samples came from the ongoing ImmuneRACE study (first 160 participants) plus 1,254 subjects from 6 global collaborators. The prospective study material was composed of cDNA or gDNA derived from T cells, B-cell-depleted T cells, or PBMCs. Deeply sampled blood TCRbeta repertoires from subjects exposed to, actively infected with, or recovered from COVID-19 were included in the dataset. Nearly every sample came with metadata listing a de-identified subject ID, COVID-19 status, age in years and sex. HLA class I and class II types, where available, came from metadata supplied by the sample provider rather than from assay-based typing. The repertoires were made available in a free public database intended to serve as a resource for research on the immune response to SARS-CoV-2.

TCRbeta CDR3 regions were amplified from genomic DNA by means of the immunoSEQ Assay, a bias-controlled multiplex PCR. On the authors' methods: Nucleated cell counts per sample were estimated from amplification of reference gene primers within the assay. To quantify the absolute abundance of each unique TCRbeta CDR3 rearrangement, sequence reads were collapsed and filtered. For each sample, productive Simpson clonality was calculated as the square root of Simpson's diversity index over productive rearrangements. The table was pulled from immuneACCESS by TCRdb, which kept in-frame rearrangements only. Such tables lose some clones; where checked, under half of the loss comes from unresolved V genes, and the rest has no known cause. Clone size and V and J calls were adopted from that table, with D and trimming inferred from the DNA. The sample yields about 320,000 clones; under 95% were counted once. The top ten hold roughly 2.5% of the sample.

General conclusions and limits of the study: How much clinical and demographic metadata was included differed by source and by participant, and the metadata was provided uncurated.

Participants in the prospective study were enrolled through a virtual design, were aged roughly 18 to 90 years, and lived in under 25 United States geographic areas. In the prospective study, participants were assigned to cohorts based on the clinical history participants reported in a screening survey and a study questionnaire. For ImmuneRACE Cohort 3, a participant was defined as recovered based on two consecutive negative NP/OP PCR tests, clearance by a healthcare professional, or resolution of symptoms. Each participant in the prospective study had whole blood, serum and a nasopharyngeal or oropharyngeal swab collected by mobile phlebotomists. Additional blood draws and questionnaires over an approximately two-month period could optionally be provided by prospective study participants. Before DNA extraction, prospective study blood samples were shipped either frozen or at room temperature.

The sequenced material came from PBMCs or T cells enriched from blood (not recorded which). This receptor was taken from a man aged 60 to 75 who had recovered from COVID-19.

The CDR3 region has the sequence CASTLAGVSYEQYF. The DNA is as follows: TGTGCCAGCACCCTAGCGGGAGTCTCCTACGAGCAGTACTTC. The rearranged chain carries TRBV13 and TRBJ2-7; TRBD2 fits 10 bases in the junction. CDR1 is given as PRHDT and CDR2 as FYEKMQ, both from the germline V gene (reference sequence). Measured from the cysteine to the phenylalanine, the CDR3 is 14 residues long. Just CDR3 DNA is preserved here, 42 bases in frame from base 1. The junction shows trimming of 7 bases on V and 0 bases on J, and the gene matches do not reach 3 bases of it.